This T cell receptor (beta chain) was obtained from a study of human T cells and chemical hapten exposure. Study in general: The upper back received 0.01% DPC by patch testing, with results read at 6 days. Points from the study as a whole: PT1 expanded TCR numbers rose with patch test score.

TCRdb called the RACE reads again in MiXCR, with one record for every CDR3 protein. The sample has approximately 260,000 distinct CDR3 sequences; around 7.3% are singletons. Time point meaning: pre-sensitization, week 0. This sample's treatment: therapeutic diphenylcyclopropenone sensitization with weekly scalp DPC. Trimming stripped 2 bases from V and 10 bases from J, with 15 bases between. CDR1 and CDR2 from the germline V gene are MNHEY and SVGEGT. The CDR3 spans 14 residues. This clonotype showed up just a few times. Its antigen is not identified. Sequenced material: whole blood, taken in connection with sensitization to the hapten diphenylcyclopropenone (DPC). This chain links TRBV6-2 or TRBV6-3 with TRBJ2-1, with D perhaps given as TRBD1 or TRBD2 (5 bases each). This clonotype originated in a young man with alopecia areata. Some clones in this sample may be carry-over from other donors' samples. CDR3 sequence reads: CASSYGGRVREQFF. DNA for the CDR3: TGTGCCAGCAGTTACGGGGGTAGGGTCAGGGAGCAGTTCTTC.